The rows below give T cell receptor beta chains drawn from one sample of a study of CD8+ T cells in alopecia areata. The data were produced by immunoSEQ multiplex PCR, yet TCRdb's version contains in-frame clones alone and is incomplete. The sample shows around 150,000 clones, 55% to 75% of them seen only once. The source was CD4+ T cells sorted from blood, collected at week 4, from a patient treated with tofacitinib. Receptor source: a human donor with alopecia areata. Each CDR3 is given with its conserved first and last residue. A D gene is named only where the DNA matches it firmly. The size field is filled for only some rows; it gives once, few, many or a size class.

CDR3aa: CAWTAGGVGEQYF; CDR3nt: TGTGCCTGGACGGCAGGGGGGGTTGGCGAGCAGTACTTC; d_gene: -; j_gene: TRBJ2-7; abundance: -; v_gene: TRBV30
CDR3aa: CATQLVETQYF; CDR3nt: TGTGCCACCCAGTTGGTCGAGACCCAGTACTTC; d_gene: -; j_gene: TRBJ2-5; abundance: -; v_gene: TRBV6-5
CDR3aa: CASSRTGARETQYF; CDR3nt: TGTGCCAGCTCTAGGACAGGGGCCAGAGAGACCCAGTACTTC; d_gene: TRBD1; j_gene: TRBJ2-5; abundance: once; v_gene: TRBV6-1
CDR3aa: CAVDSSYGYTF; CDR3nt: TGTGCCGTGGACAGCTCTTATGGCTACACCTTC; d_gene: -; j_gene: TRBJ1-2; abundance: -; v_gene: TRBV30
CDR3aa: CASSLAGTGSNGYTF; CDR3nt: TGCGCCAGCAGCTTGGCGGGGACAGGGTCTAATGGCTACACCTTC; d_gene: TRBD1; j_gene: TRBJ1-2; abundance: -; v_gene: TRBV5-1
CDR3aa: CASSLAGSYGYTF; CDR3nt: TGTGCCAGCAGCTTAGCAGGTTCCTATGGCTACACCTTC; d_gene: -; j_gene: TRBJ1-2; abundance: -; v_gene: TRBV7-2
CDR3aa: CASSFRDRYTEAFF; CDR3nt: TGTGCCAGCAGCTTCCGGGACAGATACACTGAAGCTTTCTTT; d_gene: TRBD1; j_gene: TRBJ1-1; abundance: -; v_gene: TRBV5-6
CDR3aa: CAWSQAPGEQFF; CDR3nt: TGTGCCTGGAGTCAGGCACCCGGTGAGCAGTTCTTC; d_gene: -; j_gene: TRBJ2-1; abundance: -; v_gene: TRBV30
CDR3aa: CASSYSGVSGYEQFF; CDR3nt: TGTGCCAGCAGTTACAGCGGGGTCTCTGGTTATGAGCAGTTCTTC; d_gene: TRBD2; j_gene: TRBJ2-1; abundance: few; v_gene: TRBV6-5
CDR3aa: CASRPIQGHAFF; CDR3nt: TGTGCCAGCAGACCGATACAGGGACATGCTTTCTTT; d_gene: -; j_gene: TRBJ1-1; abundance: -; v_gene: TRBV27
CDR3aa: CASSHSGEGHQPQHF; CDR3nt: TGCGCCAGCAGCCACTCTGGGGAAGGGCATCAGCCCCAGCATTTT; d_gene: -; j_gene: TRBJ1-5; abundance: -; v_gene: TRBV4-1
CDR3aa: CSVARTGESGIQYF; CDR3nt: TGCAGCGTAGCAAGGACAGGGGAGTCTGGCATTCAGTACTTC; d_gene: TRBD1; j_gene: TRBJ2-4; abundance: -; v_gene: TRBV29-1
CDR3aa: CSAATGANTIYF; CDR3nt: TGCAGCGCCGCTACAGGGGCAAACACCATATATTTT; d_gene: TRBD1; j_gene: TRBJ1-3; abundance: -; v_gene: TRBV29-1
CDR3aa: CSVGKGSNSPLHF; CDR3nt: TGCAGCGTTGGGAAGGGGTCCAATTCACCCCTCCACTTT; d_gene: -; j_gene: TRBJ1-6; abundance: once; v_gene: TRBV29-1
CDR3aa: CASSYWTANTGELFF; CDR3nt: TGTGCCAGCAGTTACTGGACAGCGAACACCGGGGAGCTGTTTTTT; d_gene: -; j_gene: TRBJ2-2; abundance: -; v_gene: TRBV6-6
CDR3aa: CASSPPRNTGELFF; CDR3nt: TGTGCCAGCTCACCTCCCAGGAACACCGGGGAGCTGTTTTTT; d_gene: -; j_gene: TRBJ2-2; abundance: few; v_gene: TRBV18
CDR3aa: CASSRTQDRAYEQYF; CDR3nt: TGTGCCAGCAGTCGCACCCAGGACAGAGCCTACGAGCAGTACTTC; d_gene: -; j_gene: TRBJ2-7; abundance: -; v_gene: TRBV11-2
CDR3aa: CAWSLGSTGELFF; CDR3nt: TGTGCCTGGAGTCTGGGTTCGACCGGGGAGCTGTTTTTT; d_gene: -; j_gene: TRBJ2-2; abundance: -; v_gene: TRBV30
CDR3aa: CASSTTGTSGYTF; CDR3nt: TGCGCCAGCAGCACGACAGGGACGTCCGGCTACACCTTC; d_gene: TRBD1; j_gene: TRBJ1-2; abundance: few; v_gene: TRBV5-1
CDR3aa: CASSRDRSSYEQYF; CDR3nt: TGTGCCAGCAGCCGGGACAGGAGCTCCTACGAGCAGTACTTC; d_gene: TRBD1; j_gene: TRBJ2-7; abundance: -; v_gene: TRBV7-2
CDR3aa: CASSPLTLGEQYF; CDR3nt: TGTGCCAGCAGCCCACTTACCCTCGGGGAGCAGTACTTC; d_gene: -; j_gene: TRBJ2-7; abundance: -; v_gene: TRBV7-8
CDR3aa: CAIRTDRAGDEQFF; CDR3nt: TGTGCCATCAGGACCGACAGGGCTGGGGATGAGCAGTTCTTC; d_gene: TRBD1; j_gene: TRBJ2-1; abundance: few; v_gene: TRBV10-3
CDR3aa: CASSLGGPQETQYF; CDR3nt: TGTGCCAGCAGCTTGGGGGGGCCCCAAGAGACCCAGTACTTC; d_gene: -; j_gene: TRBJ2-5; abundance: -; v_gene: TRBV7-9
CDR3aa: CASSQEEDRNNSPLHF; CDR3nt: TGTGCCAGCAGCCAAGAAGAGGACAGAAATAATTCACCCCTCCACTTT; d_gene: -; j_gene: TRBJ1-6; abundance: -; v_gene: TRBV4-2
CDR3aa: CASSKGAGANVLTF; CDR3nt: TGTGCCAGCAGCAAGGGTGCAGGGGCCAACGTCCTGACTTTC; d_gene: -; j_gene: TRBJ2-6; abundance: -; v_gene: TRBV7-9
CDR3aa: CAWSGVVAAFF; CDR3nt: TGTGCCTGGAGCGGCGTGGTGGCGGCTTTCTTT; d_gene: -; j_gene: TRBJ1-1; abundance: once; v_gene: TRBV30
CDR3aa: CAISEGRTDTQYF; CDR3nt: TGTGCCATCAGTGAGGGGCGCACAGATACGCAGTATTTT; d_gene: -; j_gene: TRBJ2-3; abundance: -; v_gene: TRBV10-3
CDR3aa: CASRGPGGVGKLFF; CDR3nt: TGTGCCAGCAGGGGCCCTGGGGGAGTGGGGAAACTGTTTTTT; d_gene: -; j_gene: TRBJ1-4; abundance: -; v_gene: TRBV6-5
CDR3aa: CASSLGSGASTYEQYF; CDR3nt: TGCGCCAGCAGCTTGGGGTCAGGGGCCAGTACCTACGAGCAGTACTTC; d_gene: -; j_gene: TRBJ2-7; abundance: -; v_gene: TRBV5-1
CDR3aa: CASSTGTTTQYF; CDR3nt: TGTGCCAGCAGCACCGGGACTACCACCCAGTACTTC; d_gene: TRBD2; j_gene: TRBJ2-5; abundance: -; v_gene: TRBV6-1
CDR3aa: CASSRISGVLTF; CDR3nt: TGTGCCAGCAGCCGCATCTCAGGGGTCCTGACTTTC; d_gene: -; j_gene: TRBJ2-6; abundance: -; v_gene: TRBV7-2
CDR3aa: CASGTVPDTQYF; CDR3nt: TGTGCCAGCGGGACGGTACCAGATACGCAGTATTTT; d_gene: -; j_gene: TRBJ2-3; abundance: -; v_gene: TRBV6-4
CDR3aa: CASSLRLAGHNEQFF; CDR3nt: TGTGCCAGCAGCTTAAGGTTAGCGGGGCACAATGAGCAGTTCTTC; d_gene: TRBD2; j_gene: TRBJ2-1; abundance: few; v_gene: TRBV7-3
CDR3aa: CASSVGGVAGELFF; CDR3nt: TGTGCCAGCAGCGTAGGAGGGGTTGCCGGGGAGCTGTTTTTT; d_gene: -; j_gene: TRBJ2-2; abundance: -; v_gene: TRBV9
CDR3aa: CASSQLGGQPQHF; CDR3nt: TGCGCCAGCAGCCAATTGGGGGGTCAGCCCCAGCATTTT; d_gene: -; j_gene: TRBJ1-5; abundance: -; v_gene: TRBV4-1
CDR3aa: CASSQETGGFYGYTF; CDR3nt: TGCGCCAGCAGCCAAGAAACTGGCGGTTTCTATGGCTACACCTTC; d_gene: -; j_gene: TRBJ1-2; abundance: -; v_gene: TRBV4-1
CDR3aa: CASSHGRSYEQFF; CDR3nt: TGTGCCAGCAGTCACGGACGAAGCTATGAGCAGTTCTTC; d_gene: -; j_gene: TRBJ2-1; abundance: medium-sized; v_gene: TRBV28
CDR3aa: CASSLGQGYGYTF; CDR3nt: TGTGCCAGCAGCTTGGGACAGGGCTATGGCTACACCTTC; d_gene: TRBD1; j_gene: TRBJ1-2; abundance: few; v_gene: TRBV11-2
CDR3aa: CAWSPSGEEQYF; CDR3nt: TGTGCCTGGAGCCCCTCCGGGGAGGAGCAGTACTTC; d_gene: -; j_gene: TRBJ2-7; abundance: -; v_gene: TRBV30
CDR3aa: CASSLGLAVPDEQYF; CDR3nt: TGTGCCAGCAGTCTCGGACTAGCTGTCCCGGACGAGCAGTACTTC; d_gene: TRBD2; j_gene: TRBJ2-7; abundance: -; v_gene: TRBV25-1
CDR3aa: CASSLGQSPLHF; CDR3nt: TGTGCCAGCAGCCTGGGACAATCACCCCTCCACTTT; d_gene: -; j_gene: TRBJ1-6; abundance: -; v_gene: TRBV7-8
CDR3aa: CASSEKRGQETQYF; CDR3nt: TGCGCCAGCAGTGAGAAGAGGGGGCAAGAGACCCAGTACTTC; d_gene: -; j_gene: TRBJ2-5; abundance: -; v_gene: TRBV10-1
CDR3aa: CASSGDTGQETQYF; CDR3nt: TGTGCCAGCAGCGGGGACACAGGACAAGAGACCCAGTACTTC; d_gene: -; j_gene: TRBJ2-5; abundance: -; v_gene: TRBV11-2
CDR3aa: CASRWNTKRMNTEAFF; CDR3nt: TGTGCCAGTAGGTGGAACACTAAGCGAATGAACACTGAAGCTTTCTTT; d_gene: -; j_gene: TRBJ1-1; abundance: -; v_gene: TRBV19
CDR3aa: CASSVGSGATTDTQYF; CDR3nt: TGTGCCAGCAGCGTGGGCTCAGGGGCCACCACAGATACGCAGTATTTT; d_gene: -; j_gene: TRBJ2-3; abundance: -; v_gene: TRBV9
CDR3aa: CASSPKGISYEQYF; CDR3nt: TGTGCCAGCAGTCCAAAGGGGATTTCCTACGAGCAGTACTTC; d_gene: -; j_gene: TRBJ2-7; abundance: -; v_gene: TRBV9
CDR3aa: CAWARQGGYEKLFF; CDR3nt: TGTGCCTGGGCCCGACAGGGTGGTTATGAAAAACTGTTTTTT; d_gene: TRBD1; j_gene: TRBJ1-4; abundance: -; v_gene: TRBV30
CDR3aa: CASSLPPGGAAGTGELFF; CDR3nt: TGTGCCAGCAGCTTGCCTCCTGGCGGGGCGGCGGGTACCGGGGAGCTGTTTTTT; d_gene: -; j_gene: TRBJ2-2; abundance: -; v_gene: TRBV5-4
CDR3aa: CASSLARGAQETQYF; CDR3nt: TGTGCCAGCAGCTTAGCGCGGGGGGCTCAAGAGACCCAGTACTTC; d_gene: TRBD2; j_gene: TRBJ2-5; abundance: -; v_gene: TRBV7-2
CDR3aa: CASDGDSNSPLHF; CDR3nt: TGTGCCAGCGATGGGGACAGTAATTCACCCCTCCACTTT; d_gene: TRBD1; j_gene: TRBJ1-6; abundance: -; v_gene: TRBV25-1
CDR3aa: CATLAGGFNEQFF; CDR3nt: TGTGCCACACTAGCGGGGGGTTTTAATGAGCAGTTCTTC; d_gene: TRBD2; j_gene: TRBJ2-1; abundance: few; v_gene: TRBV10-3
CDR3aa: CAWSRPGSNQPQHF; CDR3nt: TGTGCCTGGAGTCGACCCGGTAGCAATCAGCCCCAGCATTTT; d_gene: -; j_gene: TRBJ1-5; abundance: -; v_gene: TRBV30
CDR3aa: CSVPYIGETQYF; CDR3nt: TGCAGCGTCCCCTACATAGGGGAGACCCAGTACTTC; d_gene: -; j_gene: TRBJ2-5; abundance: -; v_gene: TRBV29-1
CDR3aa: CASSGQPYGYTF; CDR3nt: TGTGCCAGCAGTGGACAGCCCTATGGCTACACCTTC; d_gene: -; j_gene: TRBJ1-2; abundance: -; v_gene: TRBV2
CDR3aa: CASSDTGTGGDTQYF; CDR3nt: TGTGCCAGCAGTGATACCGGGACAGGGGGAGATACGCAGTATTTT; d_gene: TRBD1; j_gene: TRBJ2-3; abundance: -; v_gene: TRBV25-1
CDR3aa: CASRSLGNEQFF; CDR3nt: TGTGCCAGTAGGTCGCTAGGGAATGAGCAGTTCTTC; d_gene: -; j_gene: TRBJ2-1; abundance: few; v_gene: TRBV19
CDR3aa: CATSREQGSNQPQHF; CDR3nt: TGTGCCACCAGCAGAGAACAGGGAAGCAATCAGCCCCAGCATTTT; d_gene: -; j_gene: TRBJ1-5; abundance: -; v_gene: TRBV15
CDR3aa: CASSLLANYGYTF; CDR3nt: TGTGCCAGCAGCTTACTGGCTAACTATGGCTACACCTTC; d_gene: -; j_gene: TRBJ1-2; abundance: -; v_gene: TRBV13
CDR3aa: CASNPGGGAGDTQYF; CDR3nt: TGTGCCAGCAACCCGGGCGGGGGCGCCGGGGATACGCAGTATTTT; d_gene: -; j_gene: TRBJ2-3; abundance: -; v_gene: TRBV6-6